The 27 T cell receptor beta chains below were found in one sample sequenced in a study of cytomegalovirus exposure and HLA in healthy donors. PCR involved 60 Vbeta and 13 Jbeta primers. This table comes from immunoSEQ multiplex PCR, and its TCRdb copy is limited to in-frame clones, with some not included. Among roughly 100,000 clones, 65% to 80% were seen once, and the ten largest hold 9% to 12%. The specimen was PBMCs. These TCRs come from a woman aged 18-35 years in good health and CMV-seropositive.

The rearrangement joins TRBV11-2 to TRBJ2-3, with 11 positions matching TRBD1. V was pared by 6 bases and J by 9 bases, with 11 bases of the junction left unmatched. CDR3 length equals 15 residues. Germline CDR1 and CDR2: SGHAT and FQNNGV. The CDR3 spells CASSDWTGGVETQYF. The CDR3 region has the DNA TGTGCCAGCAGTGATTGGACAGGGGGCGTCGAGACGCAGTATTTT.

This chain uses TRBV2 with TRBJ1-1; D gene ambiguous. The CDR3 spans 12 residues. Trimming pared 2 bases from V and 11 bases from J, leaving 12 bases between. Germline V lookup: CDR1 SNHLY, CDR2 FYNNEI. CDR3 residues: CASSERAGRAFF. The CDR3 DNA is TGTGCCAGCAGTGAACGGGCCGGGAGGGCTTTCTTT.

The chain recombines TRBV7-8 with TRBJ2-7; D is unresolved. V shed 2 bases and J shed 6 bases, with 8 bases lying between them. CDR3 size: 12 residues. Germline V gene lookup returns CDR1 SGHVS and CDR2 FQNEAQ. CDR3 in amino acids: CASSLRRFEQYF. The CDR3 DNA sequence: TGTGCCAGCAGCTTAAGGCGGTTCGAGCAGTACTTC.

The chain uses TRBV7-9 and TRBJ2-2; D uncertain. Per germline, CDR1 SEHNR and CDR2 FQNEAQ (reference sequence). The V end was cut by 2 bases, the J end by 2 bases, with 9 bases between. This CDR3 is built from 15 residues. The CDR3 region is CASSLNKPNTGELFF. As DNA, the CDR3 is TGTGCCAGCAGCTTAAACAAACCCAACACCGGGGAGCTGTTTTTT. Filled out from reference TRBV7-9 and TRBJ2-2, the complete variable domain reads DTGVSQNPRHKITKRGQNVTFRCDPISEHNRLYWYRQTLGQGPEFLTYFQNEAQLEKSRLLSDRFSAERPKGSFSTLEIQRTEQGDSAMYLCASSLNKPNTGELFFGEGSRLTVL.

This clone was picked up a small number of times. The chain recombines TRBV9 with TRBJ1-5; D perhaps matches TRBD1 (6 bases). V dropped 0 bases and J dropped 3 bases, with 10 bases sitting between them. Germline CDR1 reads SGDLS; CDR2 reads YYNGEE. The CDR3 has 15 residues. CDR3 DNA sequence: TGTGCCAGCAGCGTAGGTGCAGGGGACAATCAGCCCCAGCATTTT. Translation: CASSVGAGDNQPQHF.

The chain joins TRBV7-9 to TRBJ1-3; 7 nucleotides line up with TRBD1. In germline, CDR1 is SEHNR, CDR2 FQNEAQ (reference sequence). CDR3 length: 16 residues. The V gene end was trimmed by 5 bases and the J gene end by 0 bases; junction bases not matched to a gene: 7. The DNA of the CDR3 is TGTGCCAGCAGCACGGGGGACAGCTTCTCTGGAAACACCATATATTTT. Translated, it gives CASSTGDSFSGNTIYF.

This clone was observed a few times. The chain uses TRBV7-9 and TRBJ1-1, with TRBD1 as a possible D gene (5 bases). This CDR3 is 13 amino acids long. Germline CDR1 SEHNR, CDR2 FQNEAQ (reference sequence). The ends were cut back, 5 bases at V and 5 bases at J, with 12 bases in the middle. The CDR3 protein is CASSRGDGTEAFF. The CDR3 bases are TGTGCCAGCAGCCGGGGGGACGGAACTGAAGCTTTCTTT.

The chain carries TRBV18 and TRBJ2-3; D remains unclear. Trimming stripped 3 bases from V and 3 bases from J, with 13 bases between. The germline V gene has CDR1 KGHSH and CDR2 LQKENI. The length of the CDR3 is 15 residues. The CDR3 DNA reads TGTGCCAGCTCACCTTTCCCCCAGGCTACAGATACGCAGTATTTT. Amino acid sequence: CASSPFPQATDTQYF.

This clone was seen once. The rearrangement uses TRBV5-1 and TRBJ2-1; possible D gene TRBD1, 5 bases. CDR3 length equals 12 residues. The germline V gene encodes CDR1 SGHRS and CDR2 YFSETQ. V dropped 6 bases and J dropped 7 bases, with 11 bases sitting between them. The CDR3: CASIGVGNEQFF. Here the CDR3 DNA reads TGCGCCAGCATAGGGGTGGGGAATGAGCAGTTCTTC.

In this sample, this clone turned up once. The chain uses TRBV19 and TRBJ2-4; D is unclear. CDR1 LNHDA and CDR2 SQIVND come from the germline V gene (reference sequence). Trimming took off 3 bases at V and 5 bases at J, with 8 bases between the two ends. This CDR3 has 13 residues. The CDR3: CASSISQQNIQYF. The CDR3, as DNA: TGTGCCAGTAGTATCTCACAGCAAAACATTCAGTACTTC.

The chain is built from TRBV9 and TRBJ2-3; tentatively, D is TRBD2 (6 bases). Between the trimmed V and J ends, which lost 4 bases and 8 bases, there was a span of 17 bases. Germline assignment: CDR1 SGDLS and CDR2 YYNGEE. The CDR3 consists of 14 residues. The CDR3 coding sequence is TGTGCCAGCAGCTCCCCCATACGGCGGGGTACGCAGTATTTT. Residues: CASSSPIRRGTQYF.

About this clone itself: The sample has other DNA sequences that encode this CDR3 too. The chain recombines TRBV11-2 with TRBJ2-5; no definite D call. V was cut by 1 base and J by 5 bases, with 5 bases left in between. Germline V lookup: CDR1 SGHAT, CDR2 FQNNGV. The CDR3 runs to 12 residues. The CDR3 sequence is CASSLGAETQYF. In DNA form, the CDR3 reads TGTGCCAGCAGCTTAGGAGCGGAGACCCAGTACTTC. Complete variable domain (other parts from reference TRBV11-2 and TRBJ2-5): EAGVAQSPRYKIIEKRQSVAFWCNPISGHATLYWYQQILGQGPKLLIQFQNNGVVDDSQLPKDRFSAERLKGVDSTLKIQPAKLEDSAVYLCASSLGAETQYFGPGTRLLVL.

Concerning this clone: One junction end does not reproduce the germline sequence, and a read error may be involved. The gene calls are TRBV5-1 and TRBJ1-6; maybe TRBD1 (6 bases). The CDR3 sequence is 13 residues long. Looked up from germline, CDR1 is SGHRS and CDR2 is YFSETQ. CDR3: CASSPRGDSPLHF. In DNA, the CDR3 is TGCGCAAGCAGTCCCAGGGGTGATTCACCCCTCCACTTT.

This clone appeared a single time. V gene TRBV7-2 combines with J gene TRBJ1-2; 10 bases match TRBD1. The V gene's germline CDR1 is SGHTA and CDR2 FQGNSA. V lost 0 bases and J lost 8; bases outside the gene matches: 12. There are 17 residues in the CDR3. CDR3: CASSLAFRGQGRGGYTF. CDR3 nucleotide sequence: TGTGCCAGCAGCTTAGCTTTTAGGGGACAGGGGCGAGGGGGCTACACCTTC.

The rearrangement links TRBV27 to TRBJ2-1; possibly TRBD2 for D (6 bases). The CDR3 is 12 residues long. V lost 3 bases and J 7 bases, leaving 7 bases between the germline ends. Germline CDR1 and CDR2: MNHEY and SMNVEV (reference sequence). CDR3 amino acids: CASSFRGNEQFF. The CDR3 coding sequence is TGTGCCAGCAGTTTTCGGGGGAATGAGCAGTTCTTC.

In DNA, the CDR3 is TGTGCCAGTAGTATAGTCGCGGGCGCCTACAATGAGCAGTTCTTC. Protein: CASSIVAGAYNEQFF. V is TRBV19 and J is TRBJ2-1, with D possibly matching TRBD2 (5 bases). V was clipped by 1 base and J by 2 bases, with 9 bases between them. Looked up from germline, CDR1 is LNHDA and CDR2 is SQIVND (reference sequence). The CDR3 contains 15 residues.

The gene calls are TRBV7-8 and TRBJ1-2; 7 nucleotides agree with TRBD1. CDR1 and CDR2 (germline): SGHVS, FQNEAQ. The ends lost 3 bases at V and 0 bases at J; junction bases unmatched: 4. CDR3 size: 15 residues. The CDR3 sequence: CASSLGTDSNYGYTF. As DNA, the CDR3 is TGTGCCAGCAGCTTGGGGACAGACTCTAACTATGGCTACACCTTC.

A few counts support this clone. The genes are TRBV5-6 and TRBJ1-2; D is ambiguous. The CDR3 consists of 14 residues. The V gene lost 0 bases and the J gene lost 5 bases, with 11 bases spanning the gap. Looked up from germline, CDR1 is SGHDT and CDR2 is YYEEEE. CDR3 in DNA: TGTGCCAGCAGCTTGGCGAGCCCTTCTTATGGCTACACCTTC. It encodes CASSLASPSYGYTF.

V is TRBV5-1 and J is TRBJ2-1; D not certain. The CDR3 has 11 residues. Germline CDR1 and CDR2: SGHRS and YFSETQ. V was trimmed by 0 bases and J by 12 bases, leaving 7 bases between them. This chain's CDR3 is CASSLDRTQFF. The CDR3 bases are TGCGCCAGCAGCTTGGACAGAACGCAGTTCTTC.

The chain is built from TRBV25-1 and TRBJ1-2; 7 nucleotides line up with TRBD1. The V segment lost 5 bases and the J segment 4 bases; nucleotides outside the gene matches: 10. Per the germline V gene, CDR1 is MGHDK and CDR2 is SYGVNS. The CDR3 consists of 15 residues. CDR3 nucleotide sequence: TGTGCCAGCAGTACCCAATTACAGGGGACCTATGGCTACACCTTC. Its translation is CASSTQLQGTYGYTF.

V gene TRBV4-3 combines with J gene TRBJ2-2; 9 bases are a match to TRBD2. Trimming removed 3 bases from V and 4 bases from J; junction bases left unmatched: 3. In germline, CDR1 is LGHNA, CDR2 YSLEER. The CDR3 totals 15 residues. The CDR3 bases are TGCGCCAGCAGCCATAGCGGGAGACTCACCGGGGAGCTGTTTTTT. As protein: CASSHSGRLTGELFF.

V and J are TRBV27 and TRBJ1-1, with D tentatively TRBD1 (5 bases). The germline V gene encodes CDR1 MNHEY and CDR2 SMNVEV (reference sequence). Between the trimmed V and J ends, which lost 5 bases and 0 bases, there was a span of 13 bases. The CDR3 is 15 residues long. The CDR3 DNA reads TGTGCCAGCAGTCTCCAAACAGGTTTGAACACTGAAGCTTTCTTT. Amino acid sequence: CASSLQTGLNTEAFF.

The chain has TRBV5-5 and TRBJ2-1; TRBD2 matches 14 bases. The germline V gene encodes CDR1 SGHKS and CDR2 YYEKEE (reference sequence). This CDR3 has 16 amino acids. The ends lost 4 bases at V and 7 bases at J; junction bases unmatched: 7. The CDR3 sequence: CASSTPGLAGANEQFF. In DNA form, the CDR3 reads TGTGCCAGCAGCACCCCGGGACTAGCGGGAGCAAATGAGCAGTTCTTC.

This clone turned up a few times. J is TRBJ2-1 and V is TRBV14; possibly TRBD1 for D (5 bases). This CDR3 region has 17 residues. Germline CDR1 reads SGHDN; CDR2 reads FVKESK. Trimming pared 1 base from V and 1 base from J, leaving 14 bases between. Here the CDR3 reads CASSQAEGANSYNEQFF. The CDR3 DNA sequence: TGTGCCAGCAGCCAAGCCGAAGGGGCAAATTCCTACAATGAGCAGTTCTTC.

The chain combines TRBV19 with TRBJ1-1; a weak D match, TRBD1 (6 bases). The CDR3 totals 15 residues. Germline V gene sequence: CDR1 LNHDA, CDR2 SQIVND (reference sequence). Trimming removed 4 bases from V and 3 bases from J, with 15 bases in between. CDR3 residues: CASSNQQGLDTEAFF. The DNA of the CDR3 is TGTGCCAGTAGTAATCAACAGGGATTGGACACTGAAGCTTTCTTT.

The DNA for the CDR3 is TGTGCCAGCAGTAGCCAGGGCTTCCATGAGCAGTTCTTC. Protein product: CASSSQGFHEQFF. The chain uses TRBV5-4 and TRBJ2-1, with D possibly TRBD1 on 5 matching bases. CDR3 length equals 13 residues. V shed 5 bases and J shed 8 bases, with 14 bases lying between them. Per the germline V gene, CDR1 is SGHNT and CDR2 is YYREEE (reference sequence).

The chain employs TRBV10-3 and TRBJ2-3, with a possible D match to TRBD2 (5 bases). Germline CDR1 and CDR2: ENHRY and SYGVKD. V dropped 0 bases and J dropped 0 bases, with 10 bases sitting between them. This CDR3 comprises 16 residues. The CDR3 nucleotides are TGTGCCATCAGTGAGTCGGGAGACTCTAGCACAGATACGCAGTATTTT. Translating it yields CAISESGDSSTDTQYF.